These T cell receptor beta chains were read from a single sample in a study of shared clonotypes between healthy human individuals. Clones were sequenced by immunoSEQ multiplex PCR, and TCRdb holds only the in-frame ones, with some missing. Of about 610,000 clones in the sample, roughly 96% were seen once. Sequenced: naive CD8+ T cells sorted from blood. These receptors came from a woman in her 30s in good health. CDR3s include the opening cysteine and the closing phenylalanine or tryptophan. The D gene is left open where the match is weak. The listing skips clone size in some rows; elsewhere it reads once, few, many or a size class.

14	.	TRBJ1-5	TRBV19	.	CASSLRDFNQPQHF	TGTGCCAGTAGTCTCCGGGACTTCAATCAGCCCCAGCATTTT
17	.	TRBJ1-5	TRBV25-1	.	CASLLLSVGGMDQPQHF	TGTGCCAGCCTGCTCCTATCGGTTGGCGGCATGGATCAGCCCCAGCATTTT
15	.	TRBJ1-2	TRBV28	TRBD1	CASSLFQGAHYGYTF	TGTGCCAGCAGTTTGTTCCAGGGGGCGCACTATGGCTACACCTTC
15	.	TRBJ2-5	TRBV11-2	.	CASSFPSGRGETQYF	TGTGCCAGCAGCTTCCCTAGCGGAAGGGGGGAGACCCAGTACTTC
14	.	TRBJ2-1	TRBV19	TRBD2	CASSRLAGGDEQFF	TGTGCCAGTAGTCGTCTAGCGGGAGGGGATGAGCAGTTCTTC
19	.	TRBJ2-3	TRBV7-9	TRBD2	CASSFDPASGTSGADTQYF	TGTGCCAGCAGCTTTGACCCCGCTTCCGGGACTAGCGGGGCAGATACGCAGTATTTT
12	.	TRBJ1-1	TRBV28	.	CASSTMNTEAFF	TGTGCCAGCAGTACTATGAACACTGAAGCTTTCTTT
15	once	TRBJ1-2	TRBV10-3	.	CAISADSGEPYGYTF	TGTGCCATCAGTGCGGACTCAGGTGAGCCCTATGGCTACACCTTC
16	.	TRBJ2-2	TRBV4-2	.	CASSQVHLGSTGELFF	TGTGCCAGCAGCCAAGTTCACTTGGGCTCCACCGGGGAGCTGTTTTTT
12	.	TRBJ2-7	TRBV30	.	CACEQGNYEQYF	TGTGCCTGCGAGCAGGGGAACTACGAGCAGTACTTC
13	once	TRBJ2-1	TRBV27	.	CASSPDFYNEQFF	TGTGCCAGCAGTCCCGATTTCTACAATGAGCAGTTCTTC
14	.	TRBJ1-1	TRBV7-2	.	CASSDEQGYTEAFF	TGTGCCAGCAGCGACGAACAGGGATACACTGAAGCTTTCTTT
17	.	TRBJ2-1	TRBV12-5	.	CASGPPLGGSSYNEQFF	TGTGCTAGTGGTCCCCCTTTAGGGGGGAGCTCCTACAATGAGCAGTTCTTC
14	.	TRBJ1-2	TRBV6-5	.	CASTSPGPNYGYTF	TGTGCCAGCACCTCTCCCGGGCCTAACTATGGCTACACCTTC
17	.	TRBJ2-7	TRBV11-3	TRBD1	CASSQAPDRESWREQYF	TGTGCCAGCAGCCAAGCCCCGGACAGGGAGAGTTGGCGCGAGCAGTACTTC
15	.	TRBJ1-5	TRBV7-9	.	CASSPQGVGNQPQHF	TGTGCCAGCAGCCCACAGGGTGTAGGCAATCAGCCCCAGCATTTT
14	.	TRBJ2-1	TRBV13	.	CASSFRGPGREQFF	TGTGCCAGCAGCTTCAGAGGCCCGGGGAGGGAGCAGTTCTTC
13	.	TRBJ1-1	TRBV6-4	.	CASNPERRIEAFF	TGTGCCAGCAATCCCGAAAGGAGGATAGAAGCTTTCTTT
14	.	TRBJ2-7	TRBV19	TRBD1	CASTQTGTSYEQYF	TGTGCCAGTACCCAGACAGGGACCTCCTACGAGCAGTACTTC
11	.	TRBJ1-1	TRBV7-9	.	CASSLAAEAFF	TGTGCCAGCAGCTTAGCGGCTGAAGCTTTCTTT
15	.	TRBJ2-7	TRBV29-1	TRBD1	CSVEDPTGALDEQYF	TGCAGCGTTGAAGACCCAACAGGGGCTCTGGACGAGCAGTACTTC
14	.	TRBJ1-2	TRBV11-1	.	CASSERGGLYGYTF	TGTGCCAGCAGCGAACGAGGGGGTCTCTATGGCTACACCTTC
13	once	TRBJ2-2	TRBV19	.	CASLVGNTGELFF	TGTGCCAGCCTGGTAGGGAACACCGGGGAGCTGTTTTTT
15	once	TRBJ1-2	TRBV6-1	.	CASSWTGTLNYGYTF	TGTGCCAGCAGTTGGACCGGGACATTGAACTATGGCTACACCTTC
18	.	TRBJ2-5	TRBV14	.	CASSQAGGQAIRQETQYF	TGTGCCAGCAGCCAAGCGGGGGGACAGGCCATACGACAAGAGACCCAGTACTTC
15	.	TRBJ1-2	TRBV19	TRBD1	CASSASGTGHYGYTF	TGTGCCAGTAGTGCATCCGGGACAGGGCATTATGGCTACACCTTC
14	.	TRBJ2-7	TRBV7-9	TRBD1	CASSRPGQTYEQYF	TGTGCCAGCAGCCGCCCGGGACAGACCTACGAGCAGTACTTC
16	.	TRBJ2-3	TRBV7-8	TRBD1	CASSRSGTEITDTQYF	TGTGCCAGCAGCAGATCCGGGACAGAAATCACAGATACGCAGTATTTT
15	.	TRBJ1-5	TRBV7-8	.	CASSAIRGGNQPQHF	TGTGCCAGCAGCGCTATCAGGGGTGGCAATCAGCCCCAGCATTTT
9	.	TRBJ1-2	TRBV20-1	.	CSATALYTF	TGCAGTGCTACGGCGCTCTACACCTTC
16	.	TRBJ2-2	TRBV9	TRBD1	CASSGRQGVDTGELFF	TGTGCCAGCAGCGGGCGACAGGGAGTGGATACCGGGGAGCTGTTTTTT
12	.	TRBJ2-5	TRBV19	.	CASRDTTDRQYF	TGTGCCAGCAGAGATACCACCGACAGGCAGTACTTC
19	.	TRBJ2-1	TRBV7-9	TRBD2	CASSPEALAGGPKSNEQFF	TGTGCCAGCAGCCCAGAGGCCCTAGCGGGAGGGCCTAAGAGTAATGAGCAGTTCTTC
12	.	TRBJ2-1	TRBV11-2	.	CASSLAVNEQFF	TGTGCCAGCAGCTTAGCGGTCAATGAGCAGTTCTTC
15	.	TRBJ1-3	TRBV7-6	.	CASSLGTLSGNTIYF	TGTGCCAGCAGCTTAGGGACACTCTCTGGAAACACCATATATTTT
12	.	TRBJ1-1	TRBV27	.	CASSRGNTEAFF	TGTGCCAGCAGCCGGGGGAACACTGAAGCTTTCTTT
12	.	TRBJ2-7	TRBV10-2	.	CASAGQPYEQYF	TGCGCCAGCGCGGGACAGCCCTACGAGCAGTACTTC
15	.	TRBJ1-1	TRBV19	TRBD1	CASSIWTGMNTEAFF	TGTGCCAGTAGTATATGGACAGGAATGAACACTGAAGCTTTCTTT
18	.	TRBJ2-1	TRBV6-1	TRBD2	CASSDGAGAIVTYNEQFF	TGTGCCAGCAGTGACGGGGCGGGAGCCATTGTCACCTACAATGAGCAGTTCTTC
16	.	TRBJ2-7	TRBV13	.	CASSLRGVGDSYEQYF	TGTGCCAGCAGCCTTAGAGGTGTCGGGGACTCCTACGAGCAGTACTTC
11	once	TRBJ1-2	TRBV29-1	.	CSGSGLYGYTF	TGCAGCGGCTCGGGACTTTATGGCTACACCTTC
14	.	TRBJ1-5	TRBV4-1	.	CASSQVEINQPQHF	TGCGCCAGCAGCCAAGTAGAAATTAATCAGCCCCAGCATTTT
12	.	TRBJ1-1	TRBV27	.	CASREGHNEAFF	TGTGCCAGCAGGGAGGGACACAATGAAGCTTTCTTT
15	.	TRBJ2-1	TRBV28	.	CASSLSLAFYNEQFF	TGTGCCAGCAGTTTGTCTTTAGCGTTCTACAATGAGCAGTTCTTC
16	.	TRBJ2-1	TRBV28	.	CASTLGELSSYNEQFF	TGTGCCAGCACCTTAGGTGAGCTAAGCTCCTACAATGAGCAGTTCTTC
15	.	TRBJ1-1	TRBV28	.	CASSLVAGLNTEAFF	TGTGCCAGCAGTTTAGTCGCCGGGCTGAACACTGAAGCTTTCTTT
13	.	TRBJ1-1	TRBV28	.	CASSYREDTEAFF	TGTGCCAGCAGCTACAGGGAAGATACTGAAGCTTTCTTT
13	.	TRBJ1-1	TRBV16	.	CASSPQVNTEAFF	TGTGCCAGCAGCCCTCAGGTCAACACTGAAGCTTTCTTT
14	.	TRBJ1-1	TRBV6-5	.	CASTGSPSNTEAFF	TGTGCCAGCACAGGCAGCCCAAGCAACACTGAAGCTTTCTTT
12	.	TRBJ2-7	TRBV7-9	.	CASSSQTYEQYF	TGTGCCAGCAGCTCCCAGACCTACGAGCAGTACTTC
14	once	TRBJ2-2	TRBV28	.	CASCVPGDTGELFF	TGTGCCAGCTGCGTGCCGGGTGACACCGGGGAGCTGTTTTTT
13	.	TRBJ2-7	TRBV27	TRBD2	CASSLAGGYEQYF	TGTGCCAGCAGTTTAGCGGGAGGTTACGAGCAGTACTTC
14	.	TRBJ2-7	TRBV27	TRBD1	CASRERDRIYEQYF	TGTGCCAGCAGAGAACGGGACAGGATCTACGAGCAGTACTTC
15	.	TRBJ2-3	TRBV6-5	TRBD1	CASSKGQGATDTQYF	TGTGCCAGCAGTAAGGGACAGGGGGCAACAGATACGCAGTATTTT
17	.	TRBJ2-1	TRBV28	TRBD2	CASSFRAGTSGYNEQFF	TGTGCCAGCAGTTTCCGTGCCGGGACTAGCGGCTACAATGAGCAGTTCTTC
13	.	TRBJ2-4	TRBV2	TRBD2	CASSGLAQNIQYF	TGTGCCAGCAGTGGACTAGCGCAGAACATTCAGTACTTC
14	.	TRBJ1-5	TRBV28	.	CASSLTYSNQPQHF	TGTGCCAGCAGTTTAACCTATAGCAATCAGCCCCAGCATTTT